The clone carrying this T cell receptor beta chain was counted between two and nine times. One entry per CDR3 protein results from TCRdb running MiXCR on the 5' RACE reads. The sample lists more than 70,000 distinct CDR3 sequences; 12% were seen once. This record comes from a study of early T cells in non-severe SARS-CoV-2 infection. Germline loops: CDR1 LGHNA, CDR2 YNFKEQ. The CDR3 covers 15 residues. J was trimmed by 4 bases and V by 3 bases; bases with no gene match: 3. This receptor was taken from an adult who was a healthcare worker with PCR-confirmed SARS-CoV-2 infection or an uninfected control (not recorded which). The specimen was whole blood. This chain links TRBV4-2 with TRBJ1-5, with 10 bases lining up with TRBD1. CDR3 nucleotide sequence: TGTGCCAGCAGCCAGGGACAGGGGCCGAATCAGCCCCAGCATTTT. Its translation is CASSQGQGPNQPQHF.